What follows are 29 T cell receptor beta chains derived from one specimen sequenced in a study of lymphopenia after photon versus proton radiotherapy. The repertoire was sequenced with immunoSEQ multiplex PCR; TCRdb's copy has only in-frame clones and lacks some. The sample includes 35,000 to 45,000 clones, around 86% of them seen just once. The starting material was peripheral blood, obtained from a patient treated with proton-based radiotherapy. The receptors were gathered from a woman in her 70s with pancreatic cancer.

Notes on this clone: A junction boundary mismatches the germline segment, possibly from a read error. The V call is TRBV2, the J call TRBJ2-7, with 9 bases fitting TRBD1. Germline CDR1 and CDR2: SNHLY and FYNNEI. This CDR3 has 12 residues. The CDR3 DNA sequence: TGTGCCAGCAACCAGGGACAGGGCCTCCGGAACTTC. This gives the protein CASNQGQGLRNF.

CDR3 sequence: CASSLGYGYEQYF. The CDR3 DNA reads as TGTGCCAGCAGTTTAGGGTACGGTTACGAGCAGTACTTC. This rearrangement joins TRBV27 to TRBJ2-7; the D is unclear. The germline gives CDR1 MNHEY, CDR2 SMNVEV (reference sequence). Trimming cost V 2 bases and J 4 bases, with 9 bases left between them. This CDR3 region has 13 residues.

The gene calls are TRBV9 and TRBJ2-1; D not resolved. V gave up 0 bases and J gave up 0 bases, with 7 bases separating them. Germline V lookup: CDR1 SGDLS, CDR2 YYNGEE. The CDR3 is 15 residues long. CDR3 bases: TGTGCCAGCAGCGTAGACATTAGCTCCTACAATGAGCAGTTCTTC. Translation: CASSVDISSYNEQFF.

This chain connects TRBV5-8 to TRBJ1-5; no reliable D call. The CDR3 consists of 15 residues. V lost 4 bases and J lost 5, with 16 bases in between. Germline loops: CDR1 SGHTS, CDR2 YDEGEE. The CDR3 region is CASSTPFQTYQPQHF. The CDR3 region has the DNA TGTGCCAGCAGCACACCGTTCCAAACCTATCAGCCCCAGCATTTT.

The DNA for the CDR3 is TGTGCCTGGAGTGTAGTACGGGGAAATATGAATCAGCCCCAGCATTTT. Protein sequence: CAWSVVRGNMNQPQHF. The chain recombines TRBV30 with TRBJ1-5; no clear D gene. The CDR3 length is 16 residues. V was trimmed by 0 bases and J by 4 bases, leaving 16 bases between them. Germline CDR1 is GTSNPN and CDR2 is SVGIG (reference sequence).

This rearrangement joins TRBV6-5 to TRBJ1-1; D is perhaps TRBD1 (6 bases). The CDR3 totals 15 residues. V was pared by 5 bases and J by 4 bases, with 17 bases between. Looked up from germline, CDR1 is MNHEY and CDR2 is SVGAGI. The CDR3 DNA is TGTGCCAGCAGTCCAGGATGGGGACAAACCACTGAAGCTTTCTTT. It yields the protein CASSPGWGQTTEAFF.

CDR3 amino acids: CASSVVGTSGINEQFF. CDR3 bases: TGTGCCAGCAGCGTAGTTGGGACTAGCGGGATCAATGAGCAGTTCTTC. The chain combines TRBV9 with TRBJ2-1; 13 bases align to TRBD2. J gave up 6 bases and V 0 bases, and 3 bases lay outside the gene matches. This CDR3 has 16 residues. The germline V gene encodes CDR1 SGDLS and CDR2 YYNGEE.

This clone is a singleton in its sample. J is TRBJ2-3 and V is TRBV19; D is uncertain. Per the germline V gene, CDR1 is LNHDA and CDR2 is SQIVND (reference sequence). V lost 0 bases, J lost 12 bases, and 10 bases lay in between. This CDR3 region has 12 residues. This chain's CDR3 is CASSIDRAVQYF. The CDR3 DNA sequence: TGTGCCAGTAGTATAGACCGGGCGGTTCAGTATTTT.

In DNA, the CDR3 is TGTGCCAGCAGCTTACAGGGGTCTGTTGAGTACTTC. Translating it yields CASSLQGSVEYF. V and J are TRBV7-9 and TRBJ2-7, with D perhaps matching TRBD1 (6 bases). The CDR3 totals 12 residues. V was trimmed by 2 bases and J by 11 bases, leaving 13 bases between them. CDR1 is SEHNR and CDR2 is FQNEAQ in the germline V gene (reference sequence). The full variable domain, in which reference TRBV7-9 and TRBJ2-7 provide the parts outside the CDR3, is DTGVSQNPRHKITKRGQNVTFRCDPISEHNRLYWYRQTLGQGPEFLTYFQNEAQLEKSRLLSDRFSAERPKGSFSTLEIQRTEQGDSAMYLCASSLQGSVEYFGPGTRLTVT.

This rearrangement joins TRBV6-5 to TRBJ1-2; weak D call: TRBD1 (5 bases). V lost 6 bases and J 1 base, leaving 9 bases between the germline ends. CDR3 length: 13 amino acids. CDR1 and CDR2 (germline): MNHEY, SVGAGI. The DNA for the CDR3 is TGTGCCAGCAGAACGACAGTTAACTATGGCTACACCTTC. Translated: CASRTTVNYGYTF.

The CDR3 loop is CASSGKSYEQYF. CDR3 coding DNA: TGCGCCAGTAGCGGGAAATCCTACGAGCAGTACTTC. The rearrangement uses TRBV23-1 and TRBJ2-7, with 8 nucleotides matching TRBD2. TRBV23-1 is noted as an ORF with a role that remains uncertain. V was pared by 9 bases and J by 1 base, with 2 bases of the junction left unmatched. The CDR3 is made up of 12 amino acids.

The chain employs TRBV7-9 and TRBJ1-2, with D perhaps TRBD1 (5 bases). This CDR3 is 14 amino acids long. Trimming removed 4 bases at V and 4 bases at J, with 13 bases between. CDR1 is SEHNR, CDR2 FQNEAQ, per germline (reference sequence). Here the CDR3 reads CASSYDGDSYGYTF. The DNA of the CDR3 is TGTGCCAGCAGCTACGACGGCGACAGCTATGGCTACACCTTC.

This clone was seen once. V and J are TRBV19 and TRBJ1-1, with 11 bases matching TRBD1. CDR3 length: 16 amino acids. V lost 9 bases, J lost 5 bases, and 14 bases stayed unmatched. Germline V gene data show CDR1 as LNHDA and CDR2 as SQIVND (reference sequence). The CDR3 bases are TGTGCCAGCCTACCAGGACAGGGGGCCCGGGTAACTGAAGCTTTCTTT. This translates into CASLPGQGARVTEAFF.

This clone was counted once. The chain recombines TRBV20-1 with TRBJ2-5, with D uncertain. Germline V gives CDR1 DFQATT, CDR2 SNEGSKA (reference sequence). V lost 7 bases to trimming and J lost 2 bases, with 8 bases between them. This CDR3 spans 11 amino acids. Here the CDR3 reads CSGNYQETQYF. For the CDR3, the DNA is TGCAGTGGAAATTATCAAGAGACCCAGTACTTC.

This chain uses TRBV30 with TRBJ2-3, with TRBD2 matching 9 bases. After removal of 4 bases from V and 3 bases from J, the junction contained 5 bases not matched to a gene. The germline V gene encodes CDR1 GTSNPN and CDR2 SVGIG (reference sequence). The CDR3 spans 14 residues. CDR3 region: CAWKVSGRTDTQYF. In nucleotides, the CDR3 is TGTGCCTGGAAGGTTAGCGGGAGAACAGATACGCAGTATTTT.

This CDR3 is CASRPGHPNTEAFF. CDR3 in DNA: TGTGCCAGCAGGCCTGGACACCCGAACACTGAAGCTTTCTTT. The rearrangement uses TRBV28 and TRBJ1-1, with D tentatively TRBD1 (5 bases). This CDR3 region has 14 residues. Trimming pared 6 bases from V and 1 base from J, leaving 12 bases between. Germline V lookup: CDR1 MDHEN, CDR2 SYDVKM. The full variable domain, completed using reference TRBV28 and TRBJ1-1, is DVKVTQSSRYLVKRTGEKVFLECVQDMDHENMFWYRQDPGLGLRLIYFSYDVKMKEKGDIPEGYSVSREKKERFSLILESASTNQTSMYLCASRPGHPNTEAFFGQGTRLTVV.

The chain carries TRBV19 and TRBJ2-7; D is unclear. The CDR3 totals 14 residues. CDR1 is LNHDA, CDR2 SQIVND, per germline (reference sequence). The V end lost 2 bases, the J end lost 3 bases, and 11 bases lay between the germline ends. CDR3 bases: TGTGCCAGTAGTATAACTTCTAATAACTACGAGCAGTACTTC. It translates to CASSITSNNYEQYF.

The chain uses TRBV11-3 and TRBJ1-1; TRBD1 matches at 7 bases. The CDR3 is made up of 14 amino acids. Germline CDR1 reads SGHNT; CDR2 reads YENEEA. J was trimmed by 0 bases and V by 6 bases; bases with no gene match: 4. CDR3 DNA: TGTGCCAGCAGGGCCGGGACAGTGAACACTGAAGCTTTCTTT. It yields the protein CASRAGTVNTEAFF.

The chain links TRBV7-9 to TRBJ1-4, with D maybe TRBD1 (5 bases). V was pared by 5 bases and J by 7 bases, with 20 bases between. The CDR3 runs 16 residues. Germline loops: CDR1 SEHNR, CDR2 FQNEAQ (reference sequence). CDR3 loop: CASSPRLAGIIEKLFF. For the CDR3, the DNA is TGTGCCAGCAGCCCCCGACTGGCAGGGATTATTGAAAAACTGTTTTTT.

In its sample, this clone was seen once. The chain employs TRBV5-5 and TRBJ2-1; D may correspond to TRBD1 or TRBD2 (5 bases each). CDR3 size: 13 residues. The ends were cut back, 1 base at V and 8 bases at J, with 10 bases in the middle. Germline CDR1 SGHKS, CDR2 YYEKEE (reference sequence). CDR3 in amino acids: CASSLFGTDEQFF. The CDR3 nucleotides read TGTGCCAGCAGCTTGTTCGGGACCGATGAGCAGTTCTTC.

The chain employs TRBV27 and TRBJ1-2; the D gene is possibly TRBD1 (5 bases). The CDR3 contains 12 residues. V shed 8 bases and J shed 5 bases, with 12 bases lying between them. In germline, CDR1 is MNHEY, CDR2 SMNVEV (reference sequence). The DNA for the CDR3 is TGTGCCAGCGGAACAGGAGGGTATGGCTACACCTTC. As protein: CASGTGGYGYTF.

The chain recombines TRBV16 with TRBJ1-3; 8 nucleotides match TRBD1. The CDR3 extends over 16 amino acids. Trimming took 6 bases from V and 4 from J; bases not matched to a gene: 11. Germline V lookup: CDR1 KGHSY, CDR2 FQNENV. The CDR3 DNA sequence: TGTGCCAGCAGTGCCGACAGGGGTTCAGTGGGAAACACCATATATTTT. It translates to CASSADRGSVGNTIYF. The variable domain in full, completed from reference TRBV16 and TRBJ1-3, reads GEEVAQTPKHLVRGEGQKAKLYCAPIKGHSYVFWYQQVLKNEFKFLISFQNENVFDETGMPKERFSAKCLPNSPCSLEIQATKLEDSAVYFCASSADRGSVGNTIYFGEGSWLTVV.

This clone is a singleton in its sample. The chain couples TRBV9 to TRBJ1-2; D perhaps matches TRBD1 (5 bases). The CDR3 has 15 residues. CDR1 is SGDLS and CDR2 is YYNGEE in the germline V gene. The V and J ends lost 2 bases and 0 bases respectively, with 11 bases between them. The CDR3 region is CASSVTWGANYGYTF. In DNA, the CDR3 is TGTGCCAGCAGCGTTACATGGGGGGCTAACTATGGCTACACCTTC.

The rearrangement joins TRBV11-2 to TRBJ1-5; possible D gene TRBD1, 6 bases. CDR3 length: 16 residues. V was cut by 5 bases and J by 4 bases, with 18 bases left in between. CDR1 is SGHAT, CDR2 FQNNGV, per germline. This CDR3 reads CASSPHPTGSNQPQHF. The CDR3 nucleotides are TGTGCCAGCAGCCCCCACCCGACAGGATCGAATCAGCCCCAGCATTTT.

The V and J genes are TRBV7-8 and TRBJ1-4, with D uncertain. In germline, CDR1 is SGHVS, CDR2 FQNEAQ. The CDR3 runs to 14 residues. Trimming shortened V by 1 base and J by 6 bases, and 9 bases separated the two germline ends. The CDR3, as DNA: TGTGCCAGCAGCTTAGAAGTCCATTATGAAAAACTGTTTTTT. Residues: CASSLEVHYEKLFF.

The V gene is TRBV5-8, the J gene TRBJ2-3, with 9 bases fitting TRBD2. The CDR3 is 18 residues long. The germline CDR1 and CDR2 sequences are SGHTS and YDEGEE. V shed 0 bases, J shed 0 bases, and the junction held 8 bases outside the gene matches. In DNA, the CDR3 is TGTGCCAGCAGCTTGGTACTAGCGGGCCTCTATAGCACAGATACGCAGTATTTT. Its translation is CASSLVLAGLYSTDTQYF.

This clone came up once. The chain uses TRBV2 and TRBJ1-1; D uncertain. The length of the CDR3 is 14 residues. With 3 bases removed from V and 4 bases from J, the gap between germline ends came to 12 bases. Per germline, CDR1 SNHLY and CDR2 FYNNEI. CDR3 nucleotide sequence: TGTGCCAGCAGTGAGGTCTTCTCGGGCACTGAAGCTTTCTTT. Its translation is CASSEVFSGTEAFF.

This rearrangement joins TRBV7-8 to TRBJ2-2, with TRBD1 matching 7 bases. V lost 5 bases, J lost 2 bases, and 5 bases stayed unmatched. The CDR3 totals 15 residues. Germline V gene data show CDR1 as SGHVS and CDR2 as FQNEAQ. CDR3 region: CASSEYRGNTGELFF. CDR3 coding DNA: TGTGCCAGCAGCGAGTACAGGGGAAACACCGGGGAGCTGTTTTTT.

The chain is built from TRBV27 and TRBJ2-7, with 7 bases aligning to TRBD2. The CDR3 is 15 residues long. Germline loops: CDR1 MNHEY, CDR2 SMNVEV (reference sequence). V lost 3 bases and J lost 1; bases outside the gene matches: 6. The CDR3 is CASSLTSPPSYEQYF. CDR3 in DNA: TGTGCCAGCAGTTTGACTAGCCCCCCATCCTACGAGCAGTACTTC.